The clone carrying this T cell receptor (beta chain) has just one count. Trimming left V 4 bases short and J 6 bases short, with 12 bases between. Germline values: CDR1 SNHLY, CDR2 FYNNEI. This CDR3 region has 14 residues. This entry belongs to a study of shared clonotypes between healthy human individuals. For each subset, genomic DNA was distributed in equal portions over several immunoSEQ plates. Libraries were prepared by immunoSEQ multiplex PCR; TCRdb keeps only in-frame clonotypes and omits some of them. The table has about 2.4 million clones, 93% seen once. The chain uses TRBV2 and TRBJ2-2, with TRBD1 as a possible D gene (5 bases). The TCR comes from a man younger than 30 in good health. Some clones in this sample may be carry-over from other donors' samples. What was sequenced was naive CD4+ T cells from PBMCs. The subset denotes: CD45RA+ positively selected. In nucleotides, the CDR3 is TGTGCCAGCAGTGGGGGCAGGGTATCCGGGGAGCTGTTTTTT. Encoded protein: CASSGGRVSGELFF.